This T cell receptor (beta chain) appears in the sequencing data of a study of T cells in Graves' hyperthyroidism and ophthalmopathy. Study-wide results and limits: Before onset, ophthalmopathy was predicted by the model a median 6.5 months earlier. Most thyroid-expanded clonotypes above 0.001 were also found in blood.

A note on this clonotype: As yet, its antigen is unknown.

No ophthalmopathy progression within 18 months constituted stable Graves' hyperthyroidism. Uncontrolled infections, other autoimmune diseases, pregnancy or lactation led to exclusion of patients. Using RNA transcripts as the source, TCR beta CDR3 regions were amplified. TCR CDR3 underwent first-round RT-PCR with the HTBI primer set. TCRdb reprocessed the multiplex PCR reads via MiXCR and lists one record per CDR3 protein. The sample has a few hundred thousand distinct CDR3 sequences, about 18% seen once. The sample taken for sequencing was blood. The sequence was obtained from a young woman with Graves' hyperthyroidism.

In nucleotides, the CDR3 is TGTGCCAGCAGTTACCACGAGGGCCGAGAAGCTTTCTTT. Protein: CASSYHEGREAFF. This sequence joins TRBV6-5 and TRBJ1-1; unclear D gene. Per germline, CDR1 MNHEY and CDR2 SVGAGI. The CDR3 covers 13 residues. V was cut by 2 bases and J by 8 bases, with 12 bases left in between.